This T cell receptor (beta chain) was sequenced during a study of blood T cells in healthy people across ages. This clonotype has just a few counts. The antigen remains undetermined. For the second PCR, which ran for 7 to 11 cycles, a sample-barcoded 5' primer and a J-beta primer mix were used. TCRdb reprocessed the 5' RACE reads via MiXCR and lists one record per CDR3 protein. The sample shows about 800,000 distinct CDR3 sequences, about 25% of them seen only once. The CDR3 consists of 14 residues. Germline values: CDR1 MNHNS, CDR2 SASEGT. Trimming took 2 bases from V and 7 from J, leaving 12 bases between them. Whole-study results and caveats: Naive T cell percentage showed a strong correlation with TCR beta diversity. PBMCs went unsorted, and a conclusive naive versus antigen-experienced comparison was therefore prevented.

Separately, the same data were catalogued under a study of T cells of mothers and their children. That report adds: A few healthy Caucasian mothers served as donors, and their six children did as well. The overlap seen between related mothers and children slightly exceeded that of unrelated pairs, though not significantly.

This TCR was sampled from a boy between 10 and 17 years old in good health. The chain has TRBV6-1 and TRBJ2-4; D is possibly TRBD1 (5 bases). Specimen: blood. The CDR3 loop is CASSESAGRNIQYF. CDR3 bases: TGTGCCAGCAGTGAATCCGCAGGGCGCAACATTCAGTACTTC.